This T cell receptor (beta chain) was retrieved from a study of shared clonotypes between healthy human individuals. Whole-study context: Donors were a couple of women and three men aged 18 to 49.

Donors had no recently reported acute infections or vaccinations and were HIV-negative. Study-level findings and limits: Sequencing depth was expected to influence donor clonotype sharing.

Remarks on this clone: Antigen specificity is unknown. Distinct nucleotide sequences in the sample also encode this CDR3.

This CDR3 is 13 amino acids long. The germline gives CDR1 MDHEN, CDR2 SYDVKM. Trimming took 5 bases from V and 4 from J, leaving 10 bases between them. Only in-frame clones appear in the TCRdb table, and some are missing; sequencing was by immunoSEQ multiplex PCR. The sample includes about 2.4 million clones, approximately 93% of them seen just once. The receptor comes from a man aged 18 to 30 in good health. Some clones in this sample may be carry-over from other donors' samples. The chain carries TRBV28 and TRBJ2-3; D may be TRBD1 or TRBD2 (5 bases each). Sequencing used naive CD4+ T cells from PBMCs. Subset specified: CD45RA+ positively selected. This CDR3 is CASSPTGPDTQYF. As DNA, the CDR3 is TGTGCCAGCAGTCCCACGGGGCCAGATACGCAGTATTTT.